The 21 T cell receptor beta chains listed next were all sequenced from one sample in a study of T cell repertoires in ileal Crohn's disease. Method: immunoSEQ multiplex PCR; TCRdb's copy keeps in-frame clones and lacks some. The table includes approximately 16,000 clones, more than 90% detected once. Time point described: inflamed ileum from the surgical specimen. Material for sequencing was ileal tissue. The receptors shown here come from an adult with Crohn's disease.

V is TRBV5-1 and J is TRBJ1-1, with D perhaps TRBD1 (6 bases). Germline V gene sequence: CDR1 SGHRS, CDR2 YFSETQ. The V end was cut by 4 bases, the J end by 3 bases, with 13 bases between. There are 14 residues in the CDR3. CDR3 sequence (DNA): TGCGCCAGCAGCCTCAGGGGAGAGTACACTGAAGCTTTCTTT. Residues: CASSLRGEYTEAFF.

The chain employs TRBV7-9 and TRBJ1-2, with D perhaps TRBD1 (5 bases). With 5 bases removed from V and 6 bases from J, the gap between germline ends came to 19 bases. CDR3 length equals 15 residues. Germline CDR1 SEHNR, CDR2 FQNEAQ (reference sequence). CDR3: CASSPPGSATDGYTF. CDR3 nucleotide sequence: TGTGCCAGCAGCCCCCCGGGGAGTGCGACAGATGGCTACACCTTC. The whole variable domain, remainder taken from reference TRBV7-9 and TRBJ1-2, is DTGVSQNPRHKITKRGQNVTFRCDPISEHNRLYWYRQTLGQGPEFLTYFQNEAQLEKSRLLSDRFSAERPKGSFSTLEIQRTEQGDSAMYLCASSPPGSATDGYTFGSGTRLTVV.

Written as DNA, the CDR3 is TGTGCCAGCAGTTTGGTGCTAGCGGCCACAGATACGCAGTATTTT. It yields the protein CASSLVLAATDTQYF. J is TRBJ2-3 and V is TRBV27, with 7 bases matching TRBD2. This CDR3 has 15 amino acids. Germline values: CDR1 MNHEY, CDR2 SMNVEV (reference sequence). V lost 3 bases to trimming and J lost 2 bases; unmatched junction nucleotides: 5.

The CDR3 DNA is TGTGCCATCAGCCCAGGGGGCTACTCCTACGAGCAGTACTTC. Amino acid sequence: CAISPGGYSYEQYF. This chain uses TRBV10-3 with TRBJ2-7; TRBD1 aligns across 8 bases. The CDR3 is made up of 14 amino acids. Germline V CDR1 and CDR2: ENHRY, SYGVKD. The V and J ends lost 6 bases and 0 bases, in that order; junction bases with no gene match: 4.

The chain is built from TRBV27 and TRBJ2-7; a weak D match, TRBD1 (5 bases). The CDR3 is 14 residues long. Trimming pared 6 bases from V and 0 bases from J, leaving 12 bases between. Per germline, CDR1 MNHEY and CDR2 SMNVEV (reference sequence). CDR3 protein: CASRRQGSSYEQYF. In nucleotides, the CDR3 is TGTGCCAGCAGACGCCAGGGCAGCTCCTACGAGCAGTACTTC.

This chain connects TRBV7-2 to TRBJ2-7, with D perhaps matching TRBD1 (5 bases). Trimming pared 4 bases from V and 2 bases from J, leaving 12 bases between. Germline lookup yields CDR1 SGHTA and CDR2 FQGNSA. This CDR3 comprises 14 residues. The CDR3 nucleotides read TGTGCCAGCAGCTCCAGGGTTTCAACCTACGAGCAGTACTTC. Its protein product is CASSSRVSTYEQYF.

The genes are TRBV5-1 and TRBJ1-4; 10 bases match TRBD1. J gave up 7 bases and V 4 bases, and 10 bases lay outside the gene matches. CDR3 size: 16 residues. Germline V gene lookup returns CDR1 SGHRS and CDR2 YFSETQ. The CDR3 DNA reads as TGCGCCAGCAGCCTCGGACAGGGGGGAGGTCGTGAAAAACTGTTTTTT. Amino acid sequence: CASSLGQGGGREKLFF.

The chain carries TRBV30 and TRBJ1-2, with TRBD1 as a possible D gene (5 bases). The CDR3 length is 17 residues. Trimming pared 1 base from V and 0 bases from J, leaving 18 bases between. The germline V gene has CDR1 GTSNPN and CDR2 SVGIG (reference sequence). The CDR3 region has the DNA TGTGCCTGGAGTGCCTCAGGGTGGCCCCCTTCTAACTATGGCTACACCTTC. Protein: CAWSASGWPPSNYGYTF.

The chain carries TRBV7-2 and TRBJ2-3; 7 nucleotides align to TRBD1. The CDR3 is 15 amino acids. Losses at the gene ends were 5 bases for V and 0 bases for J; bases not matched to a gene: 5. CDR1 is SGHTA and CDR2 is FQGNSA in the germline V gene. CDR3 residues: CASSEQGISTDTQYF. DNA for the CDR3: TGTGCCAGCAGCGAACAGGGGATTAGCACAGATACGCAGTATTTT.

This clone was seen once. This chain connects TRBV28 to TRBJ1-4, with a possible D match to TRBD1 (6 bases). V was clipped by 6 bases and J by 7 bases, with 18 bases between them. Germline V gene sequence: CDR1 MDHEN, CDR2 SYDVKM. The CDR3 sequence is 15 residues long. CDR3 in amino acids: CASSSRGVGSEKLFF. In DNA form, the CDR3 reads TGTGCCAGCAGCTCGAGGGGGGTTGGGAGTGAAAAACTGTTTTTT. The entire variable domain, with the rest obtained from reference TRBV28 and TRBJ1-4, is as follows: DVKVTQSSRYLVKRTGEKVFLECVQDMDHENMFWYRQDPGLGLRLIYFSYDVKMKEKGDIPEGYSVSREKKERFSLILESASTNQTSMYLCASSSRGVGSEKLFFGSGTQLSVL.

V and J are TRBV5-6 and TRBJ1-2; 10 bases fit TRBD1. V shed 3 bases, J shed 4 bases, and the junction held 6 bases outside the gene matches. CDR3 length: 15 residues. Germline V CDR1 and CDR2: SGHDT, YYEEEE. CDR3 amino acids: CASSSHRDRGYGYTF. CDR3 bases: TGTGCCAGCAGCTCTCACCGGGACAGGGGCTATGGCTACACCTTC.

The chain couples TRBV5-4 to TRBJ2-5; 13 bases map to TRBD2. V lost 4 bases and J lost 3; bases outside the gene matches: 6. This CDR3 comprises 16 residues. Looked up from germline, CDR1 is SGHNT and CDR2 is YYREEE (reference sequence). CDR3 region: CASSPTSGGAEETQYF. CDR3 nucleotide sequence: TGTGCCAGCAGCCCCACTAGCGGGGGGGCCGAAGAGACCCAGTACTTC.

The V gene is TRBV19, the J gene TRBJ2-7; either TRBD1 or TRBD2 may supply D (5 bases each). Trimming removed 5 bases at V and 0 bases at J, with 11 bases between. Germline CDR1 and CDR2: LNHDA and SQIVND (reference sequence). The CDR3 runs to 14 residues. CDR3 nucleotides: TGTGCCAGTAGTCGGGGCAGGCACTCCTACGAGCAGTACTTC. As protein: CASSRGRHSYEQYF.

The gene calls are TRBV6-6 and TRBJ1-5, with 9 bases lining up with TRBD1. The trim removed 6 bases at V and 4 bases at J, leaving 4 bases unmatched. The CDR3 is 14 residues long. Germline assignment: CDR1 MNHNY and CDR2 SVGAGI (reference sequence). The DNA for the CDR3 is TGTGCCAGCAGCATTGGACAGGGGAATCAGCCCCAGCATTTT. Protein product: CASSIGQGNQPQHF.

V gene TRBV5-4 combines with J gene TRBJ2-3; possible D gene TRBD2, 6 bases. The germline V gene has CDR1 SGHNT and CDR2 YYREEE (reference sequence). V was pared by 2 bases and J by 6 bases, with 7 bases between. The length of the CDR3 is 12 residues. For the CDR3, the DNA is TGTGCCAGCAGCTTTGCGGGGGATACGCAGTATTTT. It translates to CASSFAGDTQYF. Full variable domain (missing parts from reference TRBV5-4 and TRBJ2-3): ETGVTQSPTHLIKTRGQQVTLRCSSQSGHNTVSWYQQALGQGPQFIFQYYREEENGRGNFPPRFSGLQFPNYSSELNVNALELDDSALYLCASSFAGDTQYFGPGTRLTVL.

This chain connects TRBV30 to TRBJ1-3; D is perhaps TRBD1 (5 bases). Trimming cost V 2 bases and J 0 bases, with 11 bases left between them. Germline CDR1 GTSNPN, CDR2 SVGIG (reference sequence). The CDR3 runs 15 residues. CDR3 sequence: CAWSTDRTSGNTIYF. The CDR3 region has the DNA TGTGCCTGGAGTACTGACAGAACCTCTGGAAACACCATATATTTT.

The genes are TRBV6-1 and TRBJ1-3; D gene ambiguous. This CDR3 spans 13 amino acids. V was trimmed by 6 bases and J by 4 bases, leaving 10 bases between them. In germline, CDR1 is MNHNS, CDR2 SASEGT. The CDR3, as DNA: TGTGCCAGCAGCGAACGCGGAGGAAACACCATATATTTT. This encodes CASSERGGNTIYF.

This chain joins TRBV30 and TRBJ2-1, with TRBD2 matching over 9 bases. Trimming took 1 base from V and 8 from J; bases not matched to a gene: 9. Germline V CDR1 and CDR2: GTSNPN, SVGIG (reference sequence). The CDR3 sequence is 15 residues long. The CDR3 nucleotides read TGTGCCTGGAGTGCCCGCGGGGGGGCCATAGATGAGCAGTTCTTC. As protein: CAWSARGGAIDEQFF.

The chain carries TRBV25-1 and TRBJ2-7; D call uncertain. Trimming took 4 bases from V and 6 from J, leaving 10 bases between them. The CDR3 totals 12 residues. Germline CDR1 reads MGHDK; CDR2 reads SYGVNS. The CDR3 sequence is CASSASHSEQYF. In DNA form, the CDR3 reads TGTGCCAGCAGTGCATCCCACAGCGAGCAGTACTTC.

The chain is built from TRBV19 and TRBJ2-1, with D perhaps matching TRBD1 (8 bases). The CDR3 consists of 16 residues. The germline V and J ends were trimmed by 3 bases and 9 bases, with 21 bases remaining between them. Germline V gene sequence: CDR1 LNHDA, CDR2 SQIVND (reference sequence). CDR3 in amino acids: CASSIIGEDREGEQFF. CDR3 DNA sequence: TGTGCCAGTAGTATCATCGGGGAGGACAGGGAGGGTGAGCAGTTCTTC.

The rearrangement uses TRBV7-3 and TRBJ2-3; D not resolved. Germline V gives CDR1 SGHTA, CDR2 FQGTGA. The CDR3 extends over 15 amino acids. The ends were cut back, 5 bases at V and 0 bases at J, with 12 bases in the middle. For the CDR3, the DNA is TGTGCCAGCAGCATACAAGGACGGAGCACAGATACGCAGTATTTT. Translated, it gives CASSIQGRSTDTQYF.